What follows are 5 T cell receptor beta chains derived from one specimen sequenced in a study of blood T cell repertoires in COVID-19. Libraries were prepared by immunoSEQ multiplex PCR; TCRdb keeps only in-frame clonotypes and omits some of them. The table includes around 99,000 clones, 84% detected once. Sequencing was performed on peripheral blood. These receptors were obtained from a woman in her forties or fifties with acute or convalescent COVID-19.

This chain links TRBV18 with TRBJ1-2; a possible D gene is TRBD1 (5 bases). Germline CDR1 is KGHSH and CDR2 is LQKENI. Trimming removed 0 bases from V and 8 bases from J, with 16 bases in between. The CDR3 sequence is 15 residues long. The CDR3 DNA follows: TGTGCCAGCTCACCACCGGATATCATTAGGGGAGGCTACACCTTC. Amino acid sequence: CASSPPDIIRGGYTF.

CDR3 nucleotides: TGTGCCAGTAGGCCGGGACAGGGAGGTCAAAACGTCCTGACTTTC. It specifies CASRPGQGGQNVLTF. The chain uses TRBV19 and TRBJ2-6; 9 nucleotides align to TRBD1. The V gene end was trimmed by 6 bases and the J gene end by 10 bases; junction bases not matched to a gene: 10. The CDR3 has 15 amino acids. Germline CDR1 is LNHDA and CDR2 is SQIVND (reference sequence).

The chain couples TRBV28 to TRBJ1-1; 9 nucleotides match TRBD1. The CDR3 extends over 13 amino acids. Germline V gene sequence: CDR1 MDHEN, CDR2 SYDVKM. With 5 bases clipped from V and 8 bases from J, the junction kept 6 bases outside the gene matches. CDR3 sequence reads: CASSPHDRGEAFF. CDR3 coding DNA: TGTGCCAGCAGTCCCCATGACAGGGGGGAAGCTTTCTTT.

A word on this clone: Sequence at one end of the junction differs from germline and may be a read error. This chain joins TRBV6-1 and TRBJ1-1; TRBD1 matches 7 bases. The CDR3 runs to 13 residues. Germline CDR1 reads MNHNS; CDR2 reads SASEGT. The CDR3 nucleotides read TGTGCCAGCAGGGAAGACAGGGTTAGCTCGGCTTTCTTT. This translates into CASREDRVSSAFF.

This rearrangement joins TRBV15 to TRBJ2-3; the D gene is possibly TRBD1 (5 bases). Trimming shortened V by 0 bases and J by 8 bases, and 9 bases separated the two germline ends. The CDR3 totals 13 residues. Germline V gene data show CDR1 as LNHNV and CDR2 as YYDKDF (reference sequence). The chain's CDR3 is CATSRDERGTQYF. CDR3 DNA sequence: TGTGCCACCAGCAGAGATGAAAGGGGTACGCAGTATTTT.